The T cell receptor beta chain under discussion was sequenced for a study of technical replicates of blood from several donors. The protocol was immunoSEQ multiplex PCR, while the TCRdb copy is restricted to in-frame clones and leaves out a portion. The table lists more than 90,000 clones, 85% to 95% of them singletons. Sequenced: T cells isolated from PBMCs. The receptor was derived from a human donor in good health.

CDR3 in amino acids: CAWDSPSYEQYF. For the CDR3, the DNA is TGTGCCTGGGACAGCCCGTCCTACGAGCAGTACTTC. The rearrangement joins TRBV30 to TRBJ2-7; D may be TRBD1 (5 bases). CDR3 size: 12 residues. V was shortened by 5 bases and J by 1 base, with 9 bases between the two germline ends. CDR1 is GTSNPN and CDR2 is SVGIG in the germline V gene (reference sequence).